The 23 T cell receptor beta chains below were found in one sample sequenced in a study of OX40 agonist ivuxolimab in advanced cancers. Only in-frame clones appear in the TCRdb table, and some are missing; sequencing was by immunoSEQ multiplex PCR. This table holds tens of thousands of clones, about 89% found once. The specimen comprised CD4+ or CD8+ T cells sorted from blood, sampled in a trial of the OX40 agonist ivuxolimab. Source of these receptors: an adult with an advanced solid tumor such as melanoma, head and neck, liver or kidney cancer.

Only one count was recorded for this clone. The chain carries TRBV9 and TRBJ1-5, with D possibly being TRBD1 (5 bases). Trimming left V 3 bases short and J 4 bases short, with 14 bases between. The CDR3 covers 15 residues. Germline V gene data show CDR1 as SGDLS and CDR2 as YYNGEE. The CDR3 nucleotides are TGTGCCAGCAGCGAGGGGCCGGGGGGAAATCAGCCCCAGCATTTT. Protein sequence: CASSEGPGGNQPQHF.

V gene TRBV10-3 combines with J gene TRBJ2-7; 15 bases fit TRBD2. V trimming: 2 bases; J trimming: 6 bases; junction bases outside the gene matches: 11. The CDR3 runs 18 residues. Germline CDR1 reads ENHRY; CDR2 reads SYGVKD. CDR3 protein: CAISETTGLAGGLFEQYF. CDR3 in DNA: TGTGCCATCAGTGAGACTACTGGACTAGCGGGGGGGCTCTTCGAGCAGTACTTC.

This chain uses TRBV9 with TRBJ1-2, with 9 positions matching TRBD1. Trimming took 4 bases from V and 2 from J; bases not matched to a gene: 6. The CDR3 is 15 residues long. Germline V CDR1 and CDR2: SGDLS, YYNGEE. CDR3 region: CASSTRQGGNYGYTF. The CDR3 DNA is TGTGCCAGCAGCACCCGACAGGGGGGCAACTATGGCTACACCTTC. Complete variable domain (other parts from reference TRBV9 and TRBJ1-2): DSGVTQTPKHLITATGQRVTLRCSPRSGDLSVYWYQQSLDQGLQFLIQYYNGEERAKGNILERFSAQQFPDLHSELNLSSLELGDSALYFCASSTRQGGNYGYTFGSGTRLTVV.

The chain carries TRBV4-3 and TRBJ1-4, with a possible D match to TRBD1 (6 bases). The CDR3 runs 18 residues. Trimming took 1 base from V and 8 from J, leaving 23 bases between them. Germline lookup yields CDR1 LGHNA and CDR2 YSLEER. Here the CDR3 reads CASSQVLQGNMLGEKLFF. The DNA for the CDR3 is TGCGCCAGCAGCCAAGTGTTACAGGGAAATATGTTAGGGGAAAAACTGTTTTTT.

The chain carries TRBV7-9 and TRBJ2-5; D is ambiguous. Germline V gives CDR1 SEHNR, CDR2 FQNEAQ (reference sequence). This CDR3 is 12 amino acids long. V lost 4 bases and J 3 bases, leaving 6 bases between the germline ends. CDR3 loop: CASSSPEETQYF. In DNA form, the CDR3 reads TGTGCCAGCAGCTCCCCCGAAGAGACCCAGTACTTC.

The chain couples TRBV7-9 to TRBJ2-1; D not certain. The germline V gene encodes CDR1 SEHNR and CDR2 FQNEAQ (reference sequence). V lost 3 bases and J lost 6, with 9 bases in between. The CDR3 is made up of 13 amino acids. DNA of the CDR3: TGTGCCAGCAGCTTGGGAACGTCCAATGAGCAGTTCTTC. This translates into CASSLGTSNEQFF.

The chain links TRBV9 to TRBJ1-6; D is uncertain. Trimming took 4 bases from V and 3 from J, leaving 11 bases between them. The CDR3 is 15 residues long. Germline V gene lookup returns CDR1 SGDLS and CDR2 YYNGEE. Here the CDR3 DNA reads TGTGCCAGCAGCCAGGACGGATTCTATAATTCACCCCTCCACTTT. It codes for CASSQDGFYNSPLHF.

This chain uses TRBV6-5 with TRBJ2-7; D might be TRBD2 (5 bases). Trimming took 10 bases from V and 3 from J, leaving 16 bases between them. The CDR3 has 13 residues. Germline V gene sequence: CDR1 MNHEY, CDR2 SVGAGI. CDR3 region: CATTSSGYYEQYF. The CDR3 coding sequence is TGTGCCACTACTAGTTCGGGGTACTACGAGCAGTACTTC.

This sequence joins TRBV7-9 and TRBJ2-1; TRBD2 aligns across 8 bases. Germline V gives CDR1 SEHNR, CDR2 FQNEAQ (reference sequence). This CDR3 spans 14 amino acids. With 5 bases clipped from V and 6 bases from J, the junction kept 6 bases outside the gene matches. CDR3 in DNA: TGTGCCAGCAGCCCCCGGACTAGCTTCAATGAGCAGTTCTTC. It encodes CASSPRTSFNEQFF.

V usage is TRBV4-1 and J usage is TRBJ1-4; D is perhaps TRBD1 (6 bases). Germline lookup yields CDR1 MGHRA and CDR2 YSYEKL. The CDR3 extends over 16 amino acids. V shed 0 bases and J shed 6 bases, with 14 bases lying between them. Here the CDR3 reads CASSQDGPGVDEKLFF. CDR3 bases: TGCGCCAGCAGCCAAGACGGGCCAGGGGTCGATGAAAAACTGTTTTTT.

This chain links TRBV7-2 with TRBJ2-1, with 7 positions matching TRBD1. The V segment lost 5 bases and the J segment 9 bases; nucleotides outside the gene matches: 7. Germline CDR1 and CDR2: SGHTA and FQGNSA. This CDR3 comprises 13 residues. CDR3 in amino acids: CASSPDRVSEQFF. The CDR3 DNA follows: TGTGCCAGCAGCCCTGACAGGGTGAGTGAGCAGTTCTTC.

This clone was detected once. The gene calls are TRBV6-1 and TRBJ2-1; D call uncertain. Germline V CDR1 and CDR2: MNHNS, SASEGT. This CDR3 spans 15 amino acids. V was cut by 3 bases and J by 4 bases, with 13 bases left in between. The CDR3 spells CASSDTGLQYNEQFF. The CDR3 coding sequence is TGTGCCAGCAGTGATACCGGGCTCCAATACAATGAGCAGTTCTTC.

The chain couples TRBV27 to TRBJ2-2; no clear D. The CDR3 is 16 amino acids. Trimming stripped 5 bases from V and 0 bases from J, with 13 bases between. Germline V gives CDR1 MNHEY, CDR2 SMNVEV (reference sequence). This CDR3 reads CASSRQGSSNTGELFF. CDR3 DNA: TGTGCCAGCAGTCGTCAAGGTAGCTCGAACACCGGGGAGCTGTTTTTT.

This chain links TRBV19 with TRBJ2-3; a weak D match, TRBD1 (6 bases). The CDR3 covers 13 residues. From germline, CDR1 is LNHDA and CDR2 SQIVND (reference sequence). The V and J ends lost 3 bases and 5 bases respectively, with 9 bases between them. CDR3 protein: CASSIQGKDTQYF. The DNA for the CDR3 is TGTGCCAGTAGTATCCAGGGGAAAGATACGCAGTATTTT.

The chain recombines TRBV19 with TRBJ1-5; D is unresolved. V gave up 5 bases and J gave up 5 bases, with 10 bases separating them. The germline V gene has CDR1 LNHDA and CDR2 SQIVND (reference sequence). The CDR3 consists of 13 residues. For the CDR3, the DNA is TGTGCCAGTAGTCCCGACGGGTATCAGCCCCAGCATTTT. Amino acid sequence: CASSPDGYQPQHF.

The V gene is TRBV28, the J gene TRBJ2-7, with 9 bases that match TRBD2. This CDR3 contains 15 residues. Germline V gives CDR1 MDHEN, CDR2 SYDVKM. Losses at the gene ends were 5 bases for V and 3 bases for J; bases not matched to a gene: 8. The CDR3 nucleotides read TGTGCCAGCAGTGTTGCGGGGGGGCTCATCTACGAGCAGTACTTC. As protein: CASSVAGGLIYEQYF.

The rearrangement links TRBV2 to TRBJ1-6; tentatively, D is TRBD1 (6 bases). The V gene's germline CDR1 is SNHLY and CDR2 FYNNEI. The CDR3 contains 15 residues. The V end was cut by 2 bases, the J end by 7 bases, with 12 bases between. The CDR3 DNA sequence: TGTGCCAGCAGTGAACGGGAGGGGGTAAATTCACCCCTCCACTTT. As protein: CASSEREGVNSPLHF.

The chain couples TRBV5-1 to TRBJ2-3, with D uncertain. V gave up 0 bases and J gave up 4 bases, with 6 bases separating them. Germline lookup yields CDR1 SGHRS and CDR2 YFSETQ. The CDR3 contains 13 residues. CDR3 region: CASSLGTSDTQYF. The CDR3 DNA sequence: TGCGCCAGCAGCTTGGGGACCTCAGATACGCAGTATTTT.

This clone occurred a few times. CDR3 residues: CASSSNRVMGTDTQYF. Here the CDR3 DNA reads TGTGCCAGCAGTTCCAACAGGGTGATGGGCACAGATACGCAGTATTTT. The chain has TRBV27 and TRBJ2-3; D may be TRBD1 (6 bases). V gave up 4 bases and J gave up 1 base, with 15 bases separating them. Germline CDR1 is MNHEY and CDR2 is SMNVEV (reference sequence). CDR3 length: 16 amino acids.

This chain joins TRBV4-2 and TRBJ2-3, with 12 nucleotides matching TRBD2. Per the germline V gene, CDR1 is LGHNA and CDR2 is YNFKEQ. This CDR3 has 17 amino acids. V shed 2 bases and J 0 bases; nucleotides not matched to a gene: 3. Here the CDR3 reads CASSQQGLAGSTDTQYF. CDR3 sequence (DNA): TGTGCCAGCAGCCAACAGGGACTAGCGGGTAGCACAGATACGCAGTATTTT.

The V gene is TRBV25-1, the J gene TRBJ2-5, with 11 bases aligning to TRBD2. This CDR3 comprises 14 residues. Germline CDR1 is MGHDK and CDR2 is SYGVNS. V shed 6 bases and J 5 bases; nucleotides not matched to a gene: 5. DNA of the CDR3: TGTGCCAGCAGCCTAGCGGGGGGCCGGGAGACCCAGTACTTC. Translation gives CASSLAGGRETQYF.

The table lists this clone with a count of one. The chain carries TRBV5-1 and TRBJ2-2; 7 nucleotides align to TRBD1. The CDR3 loop spans 15 amino acids. CDR1 and CDR2 from the germline V gene are SGHRS and YFSETQ. V was pared by 3 bases and J by 2 bases, with 4 bases of the junction left unmatched. DNA of the CDR3: TGCGCCAGCAGCTCCGGGACAGCAAACACCGGGGAGCTGTTTTTT. Translation: CASSSGTANTGELFF.

The genes are TRBV2 and TRBJ1-6; D is perhaps TRBD1 (6 bases). Germline CDR1 SNHLY, CDR2 FYNNEI. The CDR3 is 15 amino acids. Trimming shortened V by 6 bases and J by 10 bases, and 19 bases separated the two germline ends. The DNA of the CDR3 is TGTGCCAGCAGGAGGGAAGGTCAGGGGTGGTCACCCCTCCACTTT. Its protein is CASRREGQGWSPLHF.